This T cell receptor (beta chain) was retrieved from a study of blood T cells in healthy people across ages. The CDR3 runs to 15 residues. Germline lookup yields CDR1 MGHRA and CDR2 YSYEKL. Primers used in a second PCR of roughly 7 to 12 cycles were a sample-barcoded 5' primer and a J-beta primer mix. MiXCR, applied by TCRdb to the 5' RACE reads, yields one record per CDR3 protein. The profile shows about 1.4 million distinct CDR3 sequences, 59% of them singletons. The sample holds a few counts of this clonotype. This rearrangement joins TRBV4-1 to TRBJ2-4; D possibly matches TRBD1 or TRBD2 (5 bases each). Gene TRBJ2-7 matches the end of the DNA better, so the J call may be wrong. The specimen sequenced was blood. The receptor's source is a man between 18 and 29 years old in good health. The CDR3 DNA reads as TGCGCCAGCAGCCAACGGGACCCTGGGGACTACGAGCAGTACTTC. This encodes CASSQRDPGDYEQYF.